What follows are 8 T cell receptor beta chains derived from one specimen sequenced in a study of monozygotic twins with inflammatory bowel disease. Reanalyzing the 5' RACE reads, TCRdb keeps one entry per CDR3 protein, without DNA. This repertoire includes over 130,000 distinct CDR3 sequences. Sequencing was carried out using blood. Source of these receptors: a human donor with ulcerative colitis or Crohn's disease, or a healthy co-twin of an affected twin (not recorded which).

V is TRBV11-2 and J is TRBJ1-1. Germline CDR1 reads SGHAT; CDR2 reads FQNNGV. This CDR3 region has 14 residues. The CDR3 loop is CASSLLGLGTEAFF.

V usage is TRBV4-1 and J usage is TRBJ2-2; without DNA, the TCRdb call of TRBD1 cannot be checked. The germline V gene has CDR1 MGHRA and CDR2 YSYEKL. There are 18 residues in the CDR3. CDR3 amino acids: CASSPLFGQGENTGELFF.

The rearrangement uses TRBV2 and TRBJ1-1. Looked up from germline, CDR1 is SNHLY and CDR2 is FYNNEI. The CDR3 totals 11 residues. The CDR3 spells CASKRYTEAFF.

The CDR3 protein is CASHRAGELFF. V is TRBV6-2 or TRBV6-3 and J is TRBJ2-2. This CDR3 is built from 11 residues. Germline V CDR1 and CDR2: MNHEY, SVGEGT.

The chain combines TRBV7-8 with TRBJ1-1. The CDR3 is made up of 13 amino acids. CDR1 and CDR2 (germline): SGHVS, FQNEAQ. The CDR3: CASSLEWQTEAFF.

This chain links TRBV20-1 with TRBJ1-4; TCRdb reports TRBD1, a call that lacks DNA to check it against. The CDR3 contains 14 residues. Germline V gives CDR1 DFQATT, CDR2 SNEGSKA (reference sequence). This CDR3 is CSARKGQNGEKLFF.

V gene TRBV7-2 combines with J gene TRBJ1-5; TCRdb selects TRBD1, and the lack of DNA leaves this call unchecked. This CDR3 is 16 amino acids long. CDR1 SGHTA and CDR2 FQGNSA come from the germline V gene. The CDR3 spells CASSSGTAGSNQPQHF. The full variable domain, in which reference TRBV7-2 and TRBJ1-5 provide the parts outside the CDR3, is GAGVSQSPSNKVTEKGKDVELRCDPISGHTALYWYRQSLGQGLEFLIYFQGNSAPDKSGLPSDRFSAERTGGSVSTLTIQRTQQEDSAVYLCASSSGTAGSNQPQHFGDGTRLSIL.

This chain uses TRBV12-3 or TRBV12-4 with TRBJ1-2; TCRdb's assignment of TRBD1 cannot be checked, as there is no DNA. CDR3 length equals 14 residues. The CDR3 region is CASSLSGPNYGYTF.